A selection of T cell receptor beta chains follows, all from one sample in a study of T-cell memory formation after mild COVID-19. Via MiXCR, TCRdb re-called the 5' RACE reads, giving one row per CDR3 protein. The data contain 70,000 to 100,000 distinct CDR3 sequences, about 13% of them seen just once; the ten biggest clones take up roughly a quarter. Sequencing was done on a sample of PBMCs or a T cell subset sorted from them (not recorded which). The receptors originated from an adult woman who had mild COVID-19 (a few samples of this study predate the infection). Cell type and time point are not known. The CDR3 runs from the conserved cysteine through the conserved F or W. A D gene is named only where the DNA matches it firmly. A row's size may be missing; if present it is once, few, many or a size class.

CDR3 protein	CDR3 DNA	D gene	V gene	J gene	clone size
CASMRGTGGTEAFF	TGTGCCAGCATGAGAGGGACAGGGGGCACTGAAGCTTTCTTT	TRBD1	TRBV27	TRBJ1-1	NA
CASSLDRGHTDTQYF	TGTGCCAGCAGCTTGGACAGGGGACACACAGATACGCAGTATTTT	TRBD1	TRBV12-3/TRBV12-4	TRBJ2-3	NA
CSGLGQGVTEAFF	TGCAGCGGCCTGGGACAGGGGGTCACTGAAGCTTTCTTT	TRBD1	TRBV29-1	TRBJ1-1	few
CASSLKRGDYPTDTQYF	TGTGCCAGCAGCCTTAAGAGGGGGGACTACCCCACAGATACGCAGTATTTT	NA	TRBV3-1	TRBJ2-3	NA
CASSTGQGGTEAFF	TGCGCCAGCAGCACAGGACAGGGAGGCACTGAAGCTTTCTTT	TRBD1	TRBV5-1	TRBJ1-1	few
CASSDGTVNTEAFF	TGCGCCAGCAGCGACGGGACGGTGAACACTGAAGCTTTCTTT	NA	TRBV5-1	TRBJ1-1	few
CASSEEESGRFQEGEQFF	TGTGCCAGCAGTGAAGAAGAAAGCGGGAGATTTCAGGAAGGGGAGCAGTTCTTC	TRBD2	TRBV6-1	TRBJ2-1	NA
CASSLGGGTGMPEAFF	TGCGCCAGCAGCTTGGGAGGGGGGACAGGCATGCCTGAAGCTTTCTTT	TRBD1	TRBV5-1	TRBJ1-1	NA
CASSLAGGNEQFF	TGTGCCAGCAGTTTAGCGGGGGGGAATGAGCAGTTCTTC	TRBD2	TRBV6-5	TRBJ2-1	NA
CASSLGNYKYF	TGTGCCAGCAGCTTAGGGAACTACAAGTACTTC	NA	TRBV7-9	TRBJ2-7	few
CASSLGDSFTDTQYF	TGTGCTAGCAGCTTAGGGGACAGTTTCACAGATACGCAGTATTTT	TRBD1	TRBV7-7	TRBJ2-3	many
CASSWEPQGIGTIYF	TGTGCCAGCAGCTGGGAACCCCAGGGCATCGGGACCATATATTTT	NA	TRBV11-2	TRBJ1-3	NA
CSAGSGGYLREQYF	TGCAGTGCTGGCAGCGGGGGGTACCTGAGGGAGCAGTACTTC	TRBD2	TRBV20-1	TRBJ2-7	NA
CASSQDLTGVGYEQYF	TGTGCCAGCAGCCAAGATCTAACGGGAGTAGGGTACGAGCAGTACTTC	NA	TRBV4-2	TRBJ2-7	few
CASSQEGVNIQYF	TGCGCCAGCAGCCAAGAGGGAGTAAACATTCAGTACTTC	NA	TRBV4-1	TRBJ2-4	NA
CASSKGGSNRTDTQYF	TGTGCCAGCAGCAAGGGCGGGAGTAACCGCACAGATACGCAGTATTTT	NA	TRBV21-1	TRBJ2-3	many